A selection of T cell receptor beta chains follows, all from one sample in a study of a mutant IDH1 vaccine in newly diagnosed glioma. Antigens for these TCRs are unknown. Profiled with immunoSEQ multiplex PCR; TCRdb holds only in-frame clones, not every one. Among under 150,000 clones listed, around three quarters were seen once. The source was PBMCs, collected from a glioma patient whose treatment included an IDH1 peptide vaccine. Source of these receptors: a man between 35 and 55 years old with glioma. The CDR3 runs from the conserved cysteine through the conserved F or W. Each record gives: V gene, D gene, J gene, clone size, CDR3 protein, CDR3 DNA. The D gene is left open where the match is weak. Some rows mark clone size as missing; the rest say once, few, many or name a class of expanded clone.

TRBV10-2	NA	TRBJ2-2	NA	CASSSGFLNGELFF	TGCGCCAGCAGCTCAGGGTTTCTTAACGGGGAGCTGTTTTTT
TRBV5-1	NA	TRBJ2-7	NA	CASSPDGTTYEQYF	TGCGCCAGCAGCCCAGACGGCACTACCTACGAGCAGTACTTC
TRBV19	TRBD1	TRBJ1-5	NA	CASSPRGTGVEFGNQPQHF	TGTGCCAGTAGTCCTAGGGGGACAGGGGTTGAGTTTGGCAATCAGCCCCAGCATTTT
TRBV9	NA	TRBJ1-6	NA	CASSVEMGVGSPLHF	TGTGCCAGCAGCGTAGAAATGGGGGTAGGATCACCCCTCCACTTT
TRBV11-2	TRBD1	TRBJ2-5	NA	CASSTLRGQQETQYF	TGTGCCAGCAGCACTCTTAGGGGGCAACAAGAGACCCAGTACTTC
TRBV19	TRBD2	TRBJ2-1	NA	CASSIDTAGGPDEQFF	TGTGCCAGTAGTATAGACACAGCGGGGGGGCCCGATGAGCAGTTCTTC
TRBV30	TRBD1	TRBJ2-6	NA	CAWSVRDRGRSGANVLTF	TGTGCCTGGAGTGTACGGGACAGGGGGCGGTCTGGGGCCAACGTCCTGACTTTC
TRBV23-1	TRBD1	TRBJ2-7	NA	CATPPGDRNYEQYF	TGCGCCACCCCCCCCGGGGACAGGAACTACGAGCAGTACTTC
TRBV4-3	NA	TRBJ2-6	NA	CASSQDFDPGANVLTF	TGCGCCAGCAGCCAAGATTTTGATCCCGGGGCCAACGTCCTGACTTTC
TRBV18	TRBD1	TRBJ1-1	NA	CASSPGGQGLNTEAFF	TGTGCCAGCTCACCAGGGGGACAGGGGCTGAACACTGAAGCTTTCTTT
TRBV7-9	NA	TRBJ2-7	NA	CASSPTGAGRYEQYF	TGTGCCAGCAGCCCCACCGGGGCGGGGCGCTACGAGCAGTACTTC
TRBV5-1	TRBD2	TRBJ2-3	NA	CASSRTSGGRTDTQYF	TGCGCCAGCAGCCGGACTAGCGGGGGGCGCACAGATACGCAGTATTTT
TRBV4-3	NA	TRBJ2-3	NA	CASSQATSGDTQYF	TGCGCCAGCAGCCAAGCCACTTCGGGAGATACGCAGTATTTT
TRBV7-9	NA	TRBJ2-4	many	CASSPRHGTENIQYF	TGTGCCAGCAGCCCCCGTCATGGGACGGAAAACATTCAGTACTTC
TRBV5-6	NA	TRBJ2-1	NA	CASSAPEGGSSYNEQFF	TGTGCCAGCAGCGCCCCGGAGGGGGGTAGCTCCTACAATGAGCAGTTCTTC
TRBV10-3	NA	TRBJ2-2	NA	CAISESSGGPTGELFF	TGTGCCATCAGTGAGTCGAGCGGTGGACCCACCGGGGAGCTGTTTTTT
TRBV6-5	NA	TRBJ1-3	NA	CASSYSTGKGNTIYF	TGTGCCAGCAGTTACTCGACCGGGAAAGGAAACACCATATATTTT
TRBV4-3	TRBD1	TRBJ1-4	many	CASSPTGNEKLFF	TGCGCCAGCAGCCCGACAGGGAATGAAAAACTGTTTTTT
TRBV4-2	NA	TRBJ2-3	NA	CASSLVPATTDTQYF	TGTGCCAGCAGCTTGGTCCCAGCTACCACAGATACGCAGTATTTT
TRBV7-2	NA	TRBJ2-7	NA	CASSLLIYEQYF	TGTGCCAGCAGCCTATTAATCTACGAGCAGTACTTC
TRBV7-2	NA	TRBJ2-3	few	CASSRSQDTQYF	TGTGCCAGCAGCCGCTCTCAGGATACGCAGTATTTT
TRBV27	NA	TRBJ2-1	NA	CASSTRGGYNEQFF	TGTGCCAGCAGTACCAGGGGTGGCTACAATGAGCAGTTCTTC
TRBV7-2	NA	TRBJ1-2	NA	CASSLAALGGLGYGYTF	TGTGCCAGCAGCTTAGCGGCCCTAGGAGGGTTAGGCTATGGCTACACCTTC
TRBV6-4	TRBD2	TRBJ2-2	NA	CAGFWTSGRNTGELFF	TGTGCCGGTTTTTGGACTAGCGGGAGGAACACCGGGGAGCTGTTTTTT
TRBV9	NA	TRBJ1-4	NA	CASSARDYATNEKLFF	TGTGCCAGCAGCGCGAGGGACTATGCAACTAATGAAAAACTGTTTTTT
TRBV7-9	NA	TRBJ2-7	NA	CASSFGQSEQYF	TGTGCCAGCAGCTTCGGACAGTCCGAGCAGTACTTC
TRBV7-2	NA	TRBJ1-4	NA	CASSLANEKLFF	TGTGCCAGCAGCCTAGCTAATGAAAAACTGTTTTTT
TRBV15	NA	TRBJ2-7	NA	CATSRSYEQYF	TGTGCCACCAGCAGGTCCTACGAGCAGTACTTC